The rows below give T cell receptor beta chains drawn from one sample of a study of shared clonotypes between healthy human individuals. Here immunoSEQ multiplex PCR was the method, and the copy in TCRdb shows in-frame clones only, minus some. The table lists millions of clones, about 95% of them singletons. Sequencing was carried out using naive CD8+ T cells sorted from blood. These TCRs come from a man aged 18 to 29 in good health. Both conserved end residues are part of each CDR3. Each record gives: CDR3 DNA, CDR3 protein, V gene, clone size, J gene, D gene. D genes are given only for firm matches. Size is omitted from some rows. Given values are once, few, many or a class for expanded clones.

TGTGCCAGCAGCTTAGGGGCTGAAGAGACCCAGTACTTC	CASSLGAEETQYF	TRBV13	NA	TRBJ2-5	NA
TGTGCCAGCAACCAGGGATTTTCTTTGAACACTGAAGCTTTCTTT	CASNQGFSLNTEAFF	TRBV7-9	few	TRBJ1-1	NA
TGTGCCAGCAGCCTGATAGCGGTTAGCTCCTACAATGAGCAGTTCTTC	CASSLIAVSSYNEQFF	TRBV11-2	NA	TRBJ2-1	NA
TGTGCCAGCAGGGCGAGCGGGGGGGCCGGGGAGCAGTACTTC	CASRASGGAGEQYF	TRBV28	NA	TRBJ2-7	TRBD2
TGCAGCGTTGATGGCGCAGGGAACACTGAAGCTTTCTTT	CSVDGAGNTEAFF	TRBV29-1	NA	TRBJ1-1	NA
TGTGCCAGCAGTTTGATAGGAGGGGCTGAAGCTTTCTTT	CASSLIGGAEAFF	TRBV27	NA	TRBJ1-1	NA
TGCAGCGTTGCGGGCGGGAGAGCGAACACCGGGGAGCTGTTTTTT	CSVAGGRANTGELFF	TRBV29-1	NA	TRBJ2-2	TRBD2
TGTGCCAGCAGTTGGACTAGCGGGAGGGTGGAGACCCAGTACTTC	CASSWTSGRVETQYF	TRBV28	NA	TRBJ2-5	TRBD2
TGTGCCAGCAGCTTAGCCCCAGGGGTCGCCTACGAGCAGTACTTC	CASSLAPGVAYEQYF	TRBV7-2	NA	TRBJ2-7	NA
TGCGCCAGCAGCCTTATCGGACAGGGTAACACTGAAGCTTTCTTT	CASSLIGQGNTEAFF	TRBV4-1	NA	TRBJ1-1	TRBD1
TGTGCCAGCAGTTCGACTAGCGGGTCCTTACTCTACGAGCAGTACTTC	CASSSTSGSLLYEQYF	TRBV27	NA	TRBJ2-7	TRBD2
TGTGCCAGCAGCTTTTCAACTTTCCGGGAGACCCAGTACTTC	CASSFSTFRETQYF	TRBV5-4	NA	TRBJ2-5	NA
TGCGCCAGCAGCCAAGAAGCGGGAGATACGCAGTATTTT	CASSQEAGDTQYF	TRBV4-1	NA	TRBJ2-3	NA
TGTGCCAGCAGTCCTCTCGGACTACTCTACGAGCAGTACTTC	CASSPLGLLYEQYF	TRBV6-5	NA	TRBJ2-7	NA
TGTGCCAGCAGTGCCGAGACAAGATGGGACACCATATATTTT	CASSAETRWDTIYF	TRBV2	NA	TRBJ1-3	NA
TGTGCCTGGAGTGTCCAGGACACAGATACGCAGTATTTT	CAWSVQDTDTQYF	TRBV30	NA	TRBJ2-3	NA
TGTGCCAGCAGTGAATCCCTAGCGGGGACCACCCCTACGTTGGAGCAGTACTTC	CASSESLAGTTPTLEQYF	TRBV25-1	NA	TRBJ2-7	TRBD2
TGTGCCAGCAGCTTAGCCCTAGCGGGTACGAACACCGGGGAGCTGTTTTTT	CASSLALAGTNTGELFF	TRBV7-9	NA	TRBJ2-2	TRBD2
TGTGCCAGCAGCTTCATTCCTGGGGAGGGCCCCTACGAGCAGTACTTC	CASSFIPGEGPYEQYF	TRBV13	NA	TRBJ2-7	TRBD2
TGCGCCAGCAGCCAAGATCTAAGCGGGCTCTACGAGCAGTACTTC	CASSQDLSGLYEQYF	TRBV4-1	NA	TRBJ2-7	NA
TGTGCCATCAGTGAGGGGGAGGGAATCTCTGAAGCTTTCTTT	CAISEGEGISEAFF	TRBV10-3	NA	TRBJ1-1	NA
TGTGCCAGTAGTATCCCCCAGGGGGAGACCCAGTACTTC	CASSIPQGETQYF	TRBV19	NA	TRBJ2-5	NA
TGTGCCAGCAGCGAACTCACTCCGGGACTAGGGGAGACCCAGTACTTC	CASSELTPGLGETQYF	TRBV5-6	NA	TRBJ2-5	TRBD2
TGCAGCGTAGCAGGGTTGGGGAACATTCAGTACTTC	CSVAGLGNIQYF	TRBV29-1	NA	TRBJ2-4	NA
TGTGCCAGCAGCTACAACCCGGGACAGGGCTACGAGCAGTACTTC	CASSYNPGQGYEQYF	TRBV7-2	NA	TRBJ2-7	TRBD1
TGTGCCAGCAGTTCGTTGGGTGACACCGGGGAGCTGTTTTTT	CASSSLGDTGELFF	TRBV6-6	NA	TRBJ2-2	NA
TGCGCCAGCAGCCAAGATGGGCGGTTCGCGGGTCAGCCCCAGCATTTT	CASSQDGRFAGQPQHF	TRBV4-1	NA	TRBJ1-5	NA